This T cell receptor (beta chain) was sequenced during a study of blood T cell repertoires in COVID-19 (dated by TCRdb to 2018 to 2020). General notes on the study: Collaborator samples came from the United States, Italy and Spain and covered acute and convalescent phases of COVID-19. The prospective study material was composed of cDNA or gDNA derived from T cells, B-cell-depleted T cells, or PBMCs. Subjects who had been exposed to COVID-19, were actively infected with it, or had recovered from it provided the deeply sampled blood TCRbeta repertoires that made up the dataset. The repertoires were made available in a free public database intended to serve as a resource for research on the immune response to SARS-CoV-2. Samples came from the ongoing ImmuneRACE study (first 160 participants) plus 1,254 subjects from 6 global collaborators. The sample metadata nearly always contained a de-identified subject ID, COVID-19 status, age in years and sex. Where available, HLA class I and class II types were taken from metadata supplied by the sample provider and were not determined by assay-based typing. Broad study findings and their caveats: How much clinical and demographic metadata was included differed by source and by participant, and the metadata was provided uncurated.

Collaborating institutions collected whole blood in K2EDTA tubes following their own protocols. For TCRbeta analysis, collaborator samples were shipped as frozen whole blood, as isolated PBMCs, or as DNA extracted from either sample type. TCRbeta CDR3 regions were amplified from genomic DNA by means of the immunoSEQ Assay, a bias-controlled multiplex PCR. As for the original processing: Nucleated cell counts per sample were estimated from amplification of reference gene primers within the assay. Sequence reads were collapsed and filtered to measure the absolute abundance of every unique TCRbeta CDR3 rearrangement. For each sample, productive Simpson clonality was calculated as the square root of Simpson's diversity index across productive rearrangements. The table was pulled from immuneACCESS by TCRdb, which kept in-frame rearrangements only. Such tables lose some clones; where checked, under half of the loss comes from unresolved V genes, and the rest has no known cause. The V and J calls and clone size come from that table; D and trimming were worked out from the DNA. In this sample the table shows about 200,000 clones, around nine tenths of which occur a single time. About 5% of the sample rests with the top ten.

Details on this clone: The antigen it binds to is not known. Base-call qualities are not available, and no considerably larger clone is one nucleotide away.

Including the terminal cysteine and phenylalanine, the CDR3 comprises 15 residues. Only the CDR3 portion is preserved as DNA: 45 bases, with reading frame beginning at the first base. Between the V and J ends, shortened by 0 bases and 5 bases respectively, the junction contains 11 bases. Sequences LGHDT (CDR1) and YNNKEL (CDR2) are obtained from the germline V gene (reference sequence). Sequenced: peripheral blood. This clonotype was obtained from a woman aged 40-49 years with acute or convalescent COVID-19. The sequence links TRBV3-1 (or the pseudogene TRBV3-2) to TRBJ2-1; there is no confident call for the D gene. This receptor carries the CDR3 CASSQEGSFHNEQFF. The DNA sequence is TGTGCCAGCAGCCAAGAGGGCAGCTTTCACAATGAGCAGTTCTTC.